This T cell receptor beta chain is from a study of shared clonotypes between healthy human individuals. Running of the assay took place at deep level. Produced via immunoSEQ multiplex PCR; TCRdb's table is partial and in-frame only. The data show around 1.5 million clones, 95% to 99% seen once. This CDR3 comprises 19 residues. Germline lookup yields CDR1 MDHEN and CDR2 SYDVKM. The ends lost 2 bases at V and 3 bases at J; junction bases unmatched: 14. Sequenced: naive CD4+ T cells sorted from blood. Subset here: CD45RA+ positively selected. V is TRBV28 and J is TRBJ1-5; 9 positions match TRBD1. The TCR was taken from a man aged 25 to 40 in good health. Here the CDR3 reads CASSLEWSRTGEFNQPQHF. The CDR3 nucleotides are TGTGCCAGCAGTTTAGAATGGTCGAGGACAGGGGAATTCAATCAGCCCCAGCATTTT.